Sequencing of this T cell receptor beta chain was carried out in a study of PD-1 blockade in classical Hodgkin lymphoma. Broader study findings: Prior to therapy, complete responders displayed diversity much like that of newly diagnosed patients. While CD8+ TCR diversity did not rise significantly by C4D1, CD4+ TCR diversity did.

Every patient relapsed after autologous stem cell transplantation, and brentuximab vedotin exposure varied. Progressive disease, partial response or complete response was each patient's best response. On this clone itself: Its antigen is still unknown.

TCRdb's copy holds only in-frame clones and misses some; the assay was immunoSEQ multiplex PCR. The table lists some 60,000 clones, roughly nine tenths of them singletons. The sequences come from peripheral blood mononuclear cells (PBMCs), collected at baseline. The receptor comes from a human donor with classical Hodgkin lymphoma.

CDR3 nucleotide sequence: TGTGCCAGCAGCCCCACCGAGACAGGGGGCTATACTGAAGCTTTCTTT. Residues: CASSPTETGGYTEAFF. This rearrangement joins TRBV7-2 to TRBJ1-1, with TRBD1 matching 10 bases. This CDR3 is 16 amino acids long. Germline lookup yields CDR1 SGHTA and CDR2 FQGNSA. Unmatched junction bases numbered 11, after V lost 5 bases and J lost 5 bases. The complete variable domain, with remaining parts taken from reference TRBV7-2 and TRBJ1-1, reads GAGVSQSPSNKVTEKGKDVELRCDPISGHTALYWYRQSLGQGLEFLIYFQGNSAPDKSGLPSDRFSAERTGGSVSTLTIQRTQQEDSAVYLCASSPTETGGYTEAFFGQGTRLTVV.